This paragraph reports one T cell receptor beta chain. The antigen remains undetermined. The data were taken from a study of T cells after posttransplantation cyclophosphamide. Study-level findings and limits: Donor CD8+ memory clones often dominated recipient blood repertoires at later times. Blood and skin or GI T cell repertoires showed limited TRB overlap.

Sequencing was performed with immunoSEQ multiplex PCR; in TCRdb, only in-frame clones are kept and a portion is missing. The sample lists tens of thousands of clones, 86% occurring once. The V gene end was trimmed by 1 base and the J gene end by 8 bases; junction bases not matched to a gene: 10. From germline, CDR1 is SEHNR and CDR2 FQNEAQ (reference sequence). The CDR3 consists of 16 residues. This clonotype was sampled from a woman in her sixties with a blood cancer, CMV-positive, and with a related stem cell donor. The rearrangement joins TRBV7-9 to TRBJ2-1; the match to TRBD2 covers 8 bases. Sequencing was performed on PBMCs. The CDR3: CASSLGRLAGNDEQFF. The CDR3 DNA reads TGTGCCAGCAGCTTAGGACGCCTAGCGGGTAATGATGAGCAGTTCTTC. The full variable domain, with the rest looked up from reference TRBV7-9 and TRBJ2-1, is DTGVSQNPRHKITKRGQNVTFRCDPISEHNRLYWYRQTLGQGPEFLTYFQNEAQLEKSRLLSDRFSAERPKGSFSTLEIQRTEQGDSAMYLCASSLGRLAGNDEQFFGPGTRLTVL.